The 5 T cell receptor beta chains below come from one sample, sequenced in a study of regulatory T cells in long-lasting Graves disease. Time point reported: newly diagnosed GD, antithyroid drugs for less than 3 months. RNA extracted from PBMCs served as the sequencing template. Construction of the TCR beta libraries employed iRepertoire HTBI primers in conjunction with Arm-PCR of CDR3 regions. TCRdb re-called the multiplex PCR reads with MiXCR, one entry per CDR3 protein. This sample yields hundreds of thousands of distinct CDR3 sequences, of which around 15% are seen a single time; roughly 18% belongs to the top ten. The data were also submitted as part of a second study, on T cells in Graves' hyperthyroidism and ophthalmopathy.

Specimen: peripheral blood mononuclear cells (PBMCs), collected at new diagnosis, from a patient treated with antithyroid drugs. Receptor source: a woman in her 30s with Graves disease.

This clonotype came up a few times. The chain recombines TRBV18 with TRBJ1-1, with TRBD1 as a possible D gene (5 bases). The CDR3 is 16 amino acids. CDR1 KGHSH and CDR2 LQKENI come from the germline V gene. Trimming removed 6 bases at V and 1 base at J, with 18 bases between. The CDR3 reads CASSPDSPTGNTEAFF. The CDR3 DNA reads TGTGCCAGCTCCCCTGACAGCCCAACGGGGAACACTGAAGCTTTCTTT. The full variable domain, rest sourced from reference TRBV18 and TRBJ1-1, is NAGVMQNPRHLVRRRGQEARLRCSPMKGHSHVYWYRQLPEEGLKFMVYLQKENIIDESGMPKERFSAEFPKEGPSILRIQQVVRGDSAAYFCASSPDSPTGNTEAFFGQGTRLTVV.

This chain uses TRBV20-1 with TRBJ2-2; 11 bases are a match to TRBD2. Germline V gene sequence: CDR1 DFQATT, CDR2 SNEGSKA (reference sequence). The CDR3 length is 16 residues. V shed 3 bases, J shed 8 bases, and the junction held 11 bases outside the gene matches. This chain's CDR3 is CSARIAGGPIRGELFF. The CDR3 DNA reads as TGCAGTGCTAGGATAGCGGGAGGGCCGATTAGGGGGGAGCTGTTTTTT.

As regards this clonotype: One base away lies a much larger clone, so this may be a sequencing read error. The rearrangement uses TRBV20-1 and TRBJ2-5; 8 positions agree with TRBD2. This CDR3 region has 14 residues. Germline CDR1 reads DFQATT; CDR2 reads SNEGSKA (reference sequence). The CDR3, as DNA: TGCAGTGCTCCTTCAGCGGGAGTTTCAGAGACCCGGTACTTC. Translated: CSAPSAGVSETRYF.

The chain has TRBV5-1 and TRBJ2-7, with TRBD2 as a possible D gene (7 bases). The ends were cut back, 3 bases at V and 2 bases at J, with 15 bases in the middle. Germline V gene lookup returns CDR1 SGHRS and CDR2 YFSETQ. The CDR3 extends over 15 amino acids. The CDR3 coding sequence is TGCGCCAGCAGCTGGGGGGGCAGTAACCCCTACGAGCAGTACTTC. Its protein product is CASSWGGSNPYEQYF. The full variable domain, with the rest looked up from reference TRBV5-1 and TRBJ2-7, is KAGVTQTPRYLIKTRGQQVTLSCSPISGHRSVSWYQQTPGQGLQFLFEYFSETQRNKGNFPGRFSGRQFSNSRSEMNVSTLELGDSALYLCASSWGGSNPYEQYFGPGTRLTVT.

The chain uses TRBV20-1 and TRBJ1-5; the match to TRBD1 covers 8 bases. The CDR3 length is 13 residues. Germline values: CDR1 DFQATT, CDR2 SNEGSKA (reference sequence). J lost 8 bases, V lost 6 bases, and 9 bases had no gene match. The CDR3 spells CSAGTGGIKPQHF. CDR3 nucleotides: TGCAGTGCCGGGACAGGCGGCATTAAGCCCCAGCATTTT.